Included here is one T cell receptor beta chain sequence, with context. The data derive from a study of blood T cell repertoires in COVID-19. The data were produced by immunoSEQ multiplex PCR, yet TCRdb's version contains in-frame clones alone and is incomplete. The table lists approximately 110,000 clones, 80% to 90% of them singletons. This CDR3 has 17 residues. Trimming cost V 8 bases and J 4 bases, with 25 bases left between them. Germline CDR1 is SEHNR and CDR2 is FQNEAQ (reference sequence). This receptor was obtained from a woman over 75 with acute or convalescent COVID-19. Sequencing input: peripheral blood. The chain recombines TRBV7-9 with TRBJ2-3, with TRBD1 as a possible D gene (7 bases). The CDR3 sequence: CASANLFRGAVSDTQYF. CDR3 sequence (DNA): TGTGCCAGCGCAAACCTTTTCAGGGGGGCGGTCTCAGATACGCAGTATTTT.